This T cell receptor (beta chain) stems from a study of vaccination and CD4 T cells after COVID-19 (dated by TCRdb to between 2021 and 2023). With respect to the entire study: Every convalescent patient had a positive nasal swab PCR test for SARS-CoV-2, with mild disease in eight to ten patients and severe disease in one. Six males and four females were included in the convalescent cohort, with two Hispanic individuals, seven Caucasians, two Asians and one multiracial person represented. Two doses of either the Pfizer-BioNTech BNT162b2 vaccine (n=8) or the Moderna mRNA-1273 vaccine (n=2) were administered to participants. Post-COVID blood samples from convalescent patients were collected a median of roughly 100 days after diagnosis, with a range of roughly 30 to 170 days. The time from the second vaccine dose to post-vaccine blood sampling had a median of roughly 72 days and ranged from roughly 13 to 241 days. For stimulating the cultures, overlapping spike peptide pools were used, derived from SARS-CoV-2 as well as from the common cold coronaviruses HCoV-NL63, HCoV-OC43 and HCoV-229E. As controls, cultures received a CEFX viral epitope pool (the positive control), an HIV-1 Nef peptide pool (the negative control), or no peptide at all. In around 10 COVID-19 convalescent patients and a few infection-naive healthy vaccine recipients, researchers compared the spike-specific CD4+ TCR repertoire from before mRNA vaccination with the repertoire from after. The investigation overall reported the following: Nearly all vaccine-specific clones in convalescent patients (304 of 307) were mono-reactive for SARS-CoV-2 spike rather than cross-reactive with common cold coronaviruses. The median number of SARS-CoV-2-reactive clonotypes rose from approximately 20 after infection to 30 to 45 after vaccination, but the change was not significant. In convalescent patients, a median about 86% of post-vaccine SARS-CoV-2-reactive clones were detected only after vaccination, and vaccine-specific priming was suggested by this finding. The study included relatively few convalescent patients and did not analyze early timepoints after natural infection.

V is pared back by 5 bases and J by 6 bases, with 13 bases lying between the germline termini. From the cysteine through the phenylalanine, the CDR3 covers 13 amino acids. Of all the DNA, just the CDR3 is kept, 39 bases in frame from base 1. The germline V gene yields MGHDK for CDR1 and SYGVNS for CDR2. This specimen's treatment or condition label, per the study, means: roughly 11-day PBMC culture with coronavirus spike peptide pools or control peptides (ViraFEST assay). The ViraFEST assay was used in the study, in which antigen-specific T cells were expanded with peptide pools and expanded clonotypes were subsequently identified by TCR sequencing. The positive SARS-CoV-2 PCR tests of the convalescent patients were dated from March to December 2020, before the Alpha, Beta and Delta variants emerged in the United States. PBMCs were cultured at around 2 million per well in IMDM supplemented with around 5% human AB serum and about 9.6 IU/ml IL-2, with roughly 10 ug/ml peptide pools added. Half of the culture medium was replaced with fresh IL-2-containing medium on days 3 and 7. Once the cells had been in culture for over 9 days, the EasySep CD4+ T cell isolation kit was used to isolate CD4+ T cells by negative selection. Ficoll-Paque Plus gradient centrifugation was used to isolate PBMCs from whole blood, and the isolated PBMCs were then either used fresh or cryopreserved at -140C. Culture conditions were generally each tested in triplicate wells.

Only a few counts were recorded for this clonotype. Its antigen is currently not known. No qualities accompany the bases; no much larger clone lies one base away. Preparation of the library involved PCR. At the Johns Hopkins FTIC core, DNA from the cultured CD4+ T cells underwent TCR sequencing with the Oncomine TCR Beta short-read assay. The QIAamp micro DNA kit was used to extract genomic DNA from the cultured CD4+ T cells. Oncomine TCR Beta libraries from cultured CD4+ T cells were pooled using unique dual indexes and sequenced on an Illumina iSeq 100. Per the original workflow: Non-productive sequences were removed, and CDR3s that did not start with C, did not end with F or W, or were shorter than 7 amino acids were discarded. Antigen-specific clonotypes were identified using the MANAFEST web application through comparison of peptide-stimulated wells with reference and other culture wells. An FDR below 0.05, an odds ratio above 5, and a productive frequency above 0.1% in at least two of three replicate wells were required for clones to be considered positive. A clonotype was classed as cross-reactive if the clonotype showed significant expansion both in SARS-CoV-2 spike wells and in at least one common cold coronavirus spike condition. Levenshtein distances (stringdist) and unrooted phylogenetic trees (ape) in R version 3.6.1 were used to assess CDR3 homology. TCRdb ran its own pipeline on the public reads, namely fastp trimming at Q25 and MiXCR clone calling, and kept in-frame beta chains. Every CDR3 protein is listed once, alongside the most common genes and DNA of its rows. None of the V and J calls come from the authors' own analysis; TCRdb made them. This sample is represented by approximately 5,800 distinct CDR3 sequences; around 66% of them were singletons. Around a quarter of the sample goes to the ten largest clones.

The sample was CD4+ T cells from blood, cultured in vitro. The rearrangement joined TRBV25-1 to TRBJ1-2; TRBD1 is a weak D gene call, 6 bases matching. The receptor was isolated from a human donor who had recovered from COVID-19. The CDR3 corresponds to CASSRGGEDGYTF. The nucleotide sequence reads TGTGCCAGCAGTCGAGGGGGTGAGGATGGCTACACCTTC.